This TCR beta chain was captured in a study of response to subunit inactivated influenza vaccine. The CDR3 has 14 amino acids. V gave up 5 bases and J gave up 5 bases; unmatched junction bases: 5. CDR1 is SGHTA and CDR2 is FQGNSA in the germline V gene. Broader study findings: New T cells are recruited in small numbers by each seasonal influenza vaccination, according to the authors' suggestion.

Each CDR3 protein gets one entry after TCRdb re-called the RT-PCR reads with MiXCR. The data contain about 520,000 distinct CDR3 sequences, 25% of them singletons. As to this clonotype: What it recognizes is unknown.

The V call is TRBV7-2, the J call TRBJ2-5; the match to TRBD2 covers 10 bases. This TCR was sampled from a man in his forties or fifties who received an inactivated influenza vaccine. This specimen was CD4+ T cells sorted from PBMCs, taken more than 4 days after vaccination. In DNA form, the CDR3 reads TGTGCCAGCAGCAGACAGCGGGAGGGTGAGACCCAGTACTTC. Amino acids: CASSRQREGETQYF. Drawing the rest from reference TRBV7-2 and TRBJ2-5, the complete variable domain is GAGVSQSPSNKVTEKGKDVELRCDPISGHTALYWYRQSLGQGLEFLIYFQGNSAPDKSGLPSDRFSAERTGGSVSTLTIQRTQQEDSAVYLCASSRQREGETQYFGPGTRLLVL.